The next 7 T cell receptor beta chains were all read from a single sample in a study of sequential checkpoint blockade in melanoma (dated by TCRdb to between 2018 and 2021). Library prep was done by the immunoSEQ multiplex PCR assay. Here the immuneACCESS table is served through TCRdb, limited to in-frame sequences with V and J called. Missing clones are a known gap in these copies; in checked studies unresolved V genes cover under half, and the rest lacks a known reason. The sample contains over 25,000 clones, approximately 75% of them found a single time. Together, the top ten hold approximately 12% of the sample. Taken with the paper, the label for treatment or condition translates to: randomized to nivolumab then ipilimumab (arm A) or the reverse (arm B). Sequences were derived from CD8+ T cells sorted from blood (inferred from file names), sampled from a patient given nivolumab and ipilimumab in sequence. These TCRs come from a human donor with melanoma.

The chain carries TRBV7-9 and TRBJ2-2; D uncertain. Germline V gives CDR1 SEHNR, CDR2 FQNEAQ (reference sequence). Trimming removed 2 bases at V and 0 bases at J, with 4 bases between. The CDR3 loop spans 14 amino acids. CDR3 region: CASSLSTNTGELFF. The CDR3, as DNA: TGTGCCAGCAGCTTATCTACGAACACCGGGGAGCTGTTTTTT. Filled out from reference TRBV7-9 and TRBJ2-2, the complete variable domain reads DTGVSQNPRHKITKRGQNVTFRCDPISEHNRLYWYRQTLGQGPEFLTYFQNEAQLEKSRLLSDRFSAERPKGSFSTLEIQRTEQGDSAMYLCASSLSTNTGELFFGEGSRLTVL.

Regarding this clone: The sample contains more than one DNA sequence encoding this CDR3. The chain recombines TRBV4-1 with TRBJ2-5; D perhaps matches TRBD2 (6 bases). CDR3 length equals 13 residues. Germline assignment: CDR1 MGHRA and CDR2 YSYEKL. V lost 3 bases and J lost 4, with 9 bases in between. The CDR3 bases are TGCGCCAGCAGCCAGGATAGCGGAGAGACCCAGTACTTC. Translation gives CASSQDSGETQYF.

V gene TRBV28 combines with J gene TRBJ2-2; D gene ambiguous. The CDR3 runs 13 residues. Looked up from germline, CDR1 is MDHEN and CDR2 is SYDVKM. The V end lost 6 bases, the J end lost 5 bases, and 10 bases lay between the germline ends. The CDR3 is CASSPSPTGELFF. The CDR3 DNA reads TGTGCCAGCAGCCCTAGTCCGACCGGGGAGCTGTTTTTT.

V gene TRBV19 combines with J gene TRBJ1-1, with 12 bases matching TRBD1. The CDR3 runs to 14 residues. V shed 5 bases and J 7 bases; nucleotides not matched to a gene: 5. Germline lookup yields CDR1 LNHDA and CDR2 SQIVND (reference sequence). DNA of the CDR3: TGTGCCAGTAGTGCGGGACAGGGGGCGGGTGAAGCTTTCTTT. It codes for CASSAGQGAGEAFF.

This clone showed up just a few times. The sample carries other DNA sequences with the same CDR3. The J gene is TRBJ2-3, the V gene TRBV19, with D tentatively TRBD1 (5 bases). V was clipped by 3 bases and J by 13 bases, with 20 bases between them. This CDR3 contains 14 residues. Germline CDR1 reads LNHDA; CDR2 reads SQIVND (reference sequence). This CDR3 is CASSMDPRAREKYF. The CDR3 region has the DNA TGTGCCAGTAGTATGGACCCCAGGGCAAGAGAGAAGTATTTT.

There are a few counts of this clone. The V call is TRBV5-6, the J call TRBJ2-1, with 9 nucleotides matching TRBD1. The CDR3 covers 16 residues. CDR1 and CDR2 from the germline V gene are SGHDT and YYEEEE. Trimming at V came to 5 bases and at J to 8 bases, leaving 14 bases not matched to a gene. The CDR3 loop reads CASRRTGVQLVDEQFF. The CDR3 DNA sequence: TGTGCCAGCAGGAGGACAGGGGTTCAATTAGTCGATGAGCAGTTCTTC.

This clone is a singleton in its sample. Other DNA sequences of this sample code for an identical CDR3. This chain's CDR3 is CSVEVRSTDTQYF. CDR3 DNA sequence: TGCAGCGTTGAGGTCCGGTCCACAGATACGCAGTATTTT. The rearrangement links TRBV29-1 to TRBJ2-3; D call uncertain. Germline V gene sequence: CDR1 SQVTM, CDR2 ANQGSEA. V was shortened by 3 bases and J by 2 bases, with 9 bases between the two germline ends. This CDR3 is 13 amino acids long.